Listed here are 15 T cell receptor beta chains from one sample, sequenced in a study of cytomegalovirus exposure and HLA in healthy donors (dated by TCRdb to the late 2010s). Library prep was done by the immunoSEQ multiplex PCR assay. A mixture of 60 forward primers for TCR Vbeta segments and 13 reverse primers for TCR Jbeta segments was used in the multiplex PCR. In its TCRdb copy, this immuneACCESS table keeps in-frame sequences only and misses some clones. Where compared with another copy, unresolved V genes explain less than half of these, and the others have no known cause. Within this sample are about 100,000 clones, with roughly 79% of them counted one time only. The top ten constitute under 2% of the sample. The sample was PBMCs. The receptor source for this set is a woman aged 40 to 49 in good health and CMV-seronegative.

The V gene is TRBV19, the J gene TRBJ2-2, with TRBD1 matching 10 bases. V was clipped by 8 bases and J by 3 bases; unmatched bases: 0. Looked up from germline, CDR1 is LNHDA and CDR2 is SQIVND (reference sequence). This CDR3 is built from 13 residues. CDR3 DNA sequence: TGTGCCAGTGGACAGGGGGACACCGGGGAGCTGTTTTTT. It yields the protein CASGQGDTGELFF. Using reference TRBV19 and TRBJ2-2 for the parts outside the CDR3, the full variable domain is DGGITQSPKYLFRKEGQNVTLSCEQNLNHDAMYWYRQDPGQGLRLIYYSQIVNDFQKGDIAEGYSVSREKKESFPLTVTSAQKNPTAFYLCASGQGDTGELFFGEGSRLTVL.

The rearrangement uses TRBV7-6 and TRBJ2-5, with a tentative D call TRBD1 (6 bases). The V and J ends lost 5 bases and 1 base respectively, with 14 bases between them. CDR3 length: 15 residues. Germline CDR1 and CDR2: SGHVS and FNYEAQ. The DNA of the CDR3 is TGTGCCAGCAGCATCACGACAGGACTCCAAGAGACCCAGTACTTC. Translating gives CASSITTGLQETQYF.

The chain has TRBV7-2 and TRBJ2-5; TRBD1 matches 8 bases. The assigned J gene may be wrong: the sequence end matches TRBJ2-7 better. Germline loops: CDR1 SGHTA, CDR2 FQGNSA. The CDR3 contains 15 residues. The CDR3 here is CASSLQGAEDYEQYF. CDR3 nucleotides: TGTGCCAGCAGCTTACAGGGGGCTGAGGACTACGAGCAGTACTTC.

The rearrangement joins TRBV11-1 to TRBJ2-7; D is possibly TRBD2 (6 bases). Trimming left V 4 bases short and J 3 bases short, with 16 bases between. Germline CDR1 and CDR2: SGHAT and FQDESV (reference sequence). The CDR3 spans 15 residues. CDR3 region: CASSSSWRENYEQYF. Here the CDR3 DNA reads TGTGCCAGCAGCTCCTCTTGGAGGGAGAACTACGAGCAGTACTTC.

This chain connects TRBV4-1 to TRBJ2-2; TRBD2 agrees at 8 bases. V shed 6 bases and J 1 base; nucleotides not matched to a gene: 4. The length of the CDR3 is 15 residues. CDR1 and CDR2 (germline): MGHRA, YSYEKL. The CDR3: CASSHGGVNTGELFF. CDR3 DNA: TGCGCCAGCAGTCACGGGGGGGTGAACACCGGGGAGCTGTTTTTT.

In this sample, this clone turned up once. This rearrangement joins TRBV4-2 to TRBJ1-4; maybe TRBD1 (5 bases). The CDR3 consists of 17 residues. CDR1 is LGHNA and CDR2 is YNFKEQ in the germline V gene. Trimming cost V 0 bases and J 8 bases, with 19 bases left between them. The CDR3 nucleotides are TGTGCCAGCAGCCAAGACGGGTTACGGGGGAGTGGAGAAAAACTGTTTTTT. Its translation: CASSQDGLRGSGEKLFF.

This clone appeared once. The chain combines TRBV11-2 with TRBJ1-4; D is undetermined. Germline V gene lookup returns CDR1 SGHAT and CDR2 FQNNGV. This CDR3 spans 15 amino acids. V was cut by 1 base and J by 8 bases, with 14 bases left in between. CDR3 residues: CASSLGVLAEEKLFF. CDR3 in DNA: TGTGCCAGCAGCTTAGGTGTGTTAGCAGAGGAAAAACTGTTTTTT.

CDR3 residues: CASSSSRGQGEAFF. The CDR3 nucleotides read TGTGCCAGCAGTTCTTCCAGGGGGCAAGGAGAAGCTTTCTTT. V and J are TRBV27 and TRBJ1-1, with 8 positions matching TRBD1. This CDR3 spans 14 amino acids. V was clipped by 4 bases and J by 8 bases; unmatched bases: 9. CDR1 MNHEY and CDR2 SMNVEV come from the germline V gene (reference sequence).

With respect to this clone: Relative to the germline gene, one junction end is altered; a read error may explain this. The chain uses TRBV7-9 and TRBJ1-3; D is possibly TRBD1 (5 bases). Germline V gene lookup returns CDR1 SEHNR and CDR2 FQNEAQ (reference sequence). The CDR3 sequence is 16 residues long. The CDR3 nucleotides read TGTTCCAGCAGCCTCGGACATGCGAACTCTGGAAACACCATATATTTT. This sequence encodes CSSSLGHANSGNTIYF.

J is TRBJ2-7 and V is TRBV2, with 9 bases matching TRBD2. CDR1 and CDR2 (germline): SNHLY, FYNNEI. The CDR3 is 14 residues long. V was pared by 8 bases and J by 7 bases, with 12 bases of the junction left unmatched. The CDR3: CASGSLAGDREQYF. For the CDR3, the DNA is TGTGCCAGCGGGTCATTAGCGGGAGATCGGGAGCAGTACTTC.

This chain uses TRBV7-3 with TRBJ2-1, with D hard to call. Trimming pared 5 bases from V and 6 bases from J, leaving 14 bases between. The CDR3 has 14 residues. Germline V gene lookup returns CDR1 SGHTA and CDR2 FQGTGA. DNA for the CDR3: TGTGCCAGCAGCAGCGACCTCCTCCCCAATGAGCAGTTCTTC. As protein: CASSSDLLPNEQFF. The variable domain in full, completed from reference TRBV7-3 and TRBJ2-1, reads GAGVSQTPSNKVTEKGKYVELRCDPISGHTALYWYRQSLGQGPEFLIYFQGTGAADDSGLPNDRFFAVRPEGSVSTLKIQRTERGDSAVYLCASSSDLLPNEQFFGPGTRLTVL.

This clone was counted a few times. V and J are TRBV11-2 and TRBJ1-4; the D gene is possibly TRBD1 (6 bases). Germline-derived CDR1 and CDR2 are SGHAT and FQNNGV. V was trimmed by 1 base and J by 0 bases, leaving 9 bases between them. CDR3 length: 16 amino acids. The CDR3 nucleotides read TGTGCCAGCAGCTTAGGGACAGATGCAACTAATGAAAAACTGTTTTTT. Translation gives CASSLGTDATNEKLFF.

This chain links TRBV28 with TRBJ2-3; 9 bases line up with TRBD2. Germline values: CDR1 MDHEN, CDR2 SYDVKM. The CDR3 length is 17 residues. Trimming removed 2 bases from V and 4 bases from J; junction bases left unmatched: 10. The CDR3 DNA reads TGTGCCAGCAGTTTAGCCCAAGCGGGAGGTTGGGCAGATACGCAGTATTTT. This gives the protein CASSLAQAGGWADTQYF.

The chain carries TRBV9 and TRBJ1-2; tentatively, D is TRBD1 (5 bases). The ends were cut back, 1 base at V and 7 bases at J, with 14 bases in the middle. Per the germline V gene, CDR1 is SGDLS and CDR2 is YYNGEE. CDR3 size: 14 residues. The CDR3 DNA reads TGTGCCAGCAGCGTACGCCCGGGCGGGGGTGGCTACACCTTC. This encodes CASSVRPGGGGYTF.

CDR3 sequence reads: CASSYSGQSSYEQYF. CDR3 in DNA: TGTGCCAGCAGTTACTCCGGACAGAGCTCCTACGAGCAGTACTTC. The rearrangement uses TRBV6-5 and TRBJ2-7; D possibly corresponds to TRBD1 (6 bases). With 0 bases removed from V and 0 bases from J, the gap between germline ends came to 9 bases. The CDR3 consists of 15 residues. Germline loops: CDR1 MNHEY, CDR2 SVGAGI.